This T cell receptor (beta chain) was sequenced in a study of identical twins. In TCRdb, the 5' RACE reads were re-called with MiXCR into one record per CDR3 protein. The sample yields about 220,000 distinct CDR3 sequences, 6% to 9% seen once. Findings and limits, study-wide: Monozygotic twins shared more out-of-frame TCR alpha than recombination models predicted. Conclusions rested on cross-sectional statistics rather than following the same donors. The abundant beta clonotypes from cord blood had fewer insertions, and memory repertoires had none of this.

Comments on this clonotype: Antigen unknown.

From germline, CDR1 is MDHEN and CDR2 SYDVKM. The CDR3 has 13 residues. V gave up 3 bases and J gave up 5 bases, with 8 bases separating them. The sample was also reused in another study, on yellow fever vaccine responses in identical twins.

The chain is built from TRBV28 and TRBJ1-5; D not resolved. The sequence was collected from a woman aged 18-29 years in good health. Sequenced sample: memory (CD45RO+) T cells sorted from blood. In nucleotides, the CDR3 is TGTGCCAGCAGTTTCGAAGAGGATCAGCCCCAGCATTTT. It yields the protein CASSFEEDQPQHF.